This T cell receptor (gamma chain) is from a study of intestinal T cells in coeliac disease (dated by TCRdb to about 2020). A note on the overall study: Coeliac patients were much younger than controls, with mean ages of about 15 versus 50 years in the TRG cohort. A second, larger TCR-gamma (TRG) cohort included duodenal biopsies from some 33 coeliac disease patients and roughly 20 non-coeliac controls. In the TCR-delta (TRD) cohort, there were duodenal biopsies from some eleven coeliac disease patients and some eleven non-coeliac controls. Paper-wide results and their limitations: Of 54 biopsies, approximately 51 (around 94%) were correctly classified by TRG clustering, and a leave-one-out accuracy of approximately 87% was reported. FFPE-derived DNA was found to be relatively degraded, and loss of a proportion of TCR sequences in each sample was likely caused by this degradation. Coeliac and control groups differed significantly in age, although an age-split analysis did not yield significant classification. In training, clustering based on TRD kmers put every one of the 22 biopsies in the right class, and the leave-one-out accuracy was reported as 91%. There was no way to tell repeated CDR3 amino acid sequences apart from PCR duplicates.

Its CDR3 holds 10 amino acids, cysteine through phenylalanine. Left in the record is the CDR3 DNA by itself, 30 bases read in frame from the first base. Genomic DNA was extracted with the QIAamp DNA FFPE tissue kit from ten 5-um FFPE scrolls per case. To test whether coeliac disease could be classified from the TCR repertoire, the study used duodenal biopsies that were formalin-fixed paraffin-embedded, fully anonymised, and surplus to diagnostic needs. The method behind the library was multiplex PCR. TCRdb names Ion Torrent PGM as the instrument used. The LymphoTrack kit, which has primers carrying Illumina adapters, was used to amplify TRG repertoires from about 180 ng of biopsy DNA. TRG amplicons were cleaned up with AMPure XP beads, measured on a 2100 Bioanalyzer, and combined in equimolar amounts. TRG libraries were sequenced on an Ion PGM instrument. For the original study's pipeline: Reads in which more than 10% of nucleotides fell below the per-patient third-quartile quality score were removed with FastX. Alignment of reads was performed with IMGT/HighV-QUEST so that V, D and J genes were assigned, CDR3 regions were identified and functionality was assessed. Sequences were converted to amino acids, and every sequence predicted to be non-functional was removed. The CDR3s were broken into kmers both with and without positional annotation, PCA was run on the kmer frequencies, and the samples were clustered using every one of the 1023 combinations of PCs 1-10. Leave-one-out cross-validation was used to validate the classification, with parameters re-optimised on the remaining samples in each round. Using the vegan R package, Shannon diversity was calculated from repeated random subsamples whose size matched the lowest read count. TCRdb called clones anew from the public reads via CATT; matching DNA rows were later pooled. These V and J calls originate from TCRdb's pipeline instead of the authors' own analysis. Recorded for this sample are fewer than 450 gamma-chain clones; over 45% of them occurred a single time. 25% to 35% of the sample is taken by the ten largest.

This clone was seen more than once but under ten times. Its cognate antigen has yet to be identified. With a far larger clone one base away, a read error is the likely cause. Other DNA sequences in the same sample also yield this CDR3. The source of this sequence is a human donor with celiac disease. This chain is built from TRGV10 and TRGJ1 or TRGJ2. TRGV10 belongs to the ORF category, with a function that is uncertain. Input material: a duodenal biopsy. The CDR3 is CAAWDYKKLF. The nucleotide sequence is given as TGTGCTGCGTGGGATTATAAGAAACTCTTC.